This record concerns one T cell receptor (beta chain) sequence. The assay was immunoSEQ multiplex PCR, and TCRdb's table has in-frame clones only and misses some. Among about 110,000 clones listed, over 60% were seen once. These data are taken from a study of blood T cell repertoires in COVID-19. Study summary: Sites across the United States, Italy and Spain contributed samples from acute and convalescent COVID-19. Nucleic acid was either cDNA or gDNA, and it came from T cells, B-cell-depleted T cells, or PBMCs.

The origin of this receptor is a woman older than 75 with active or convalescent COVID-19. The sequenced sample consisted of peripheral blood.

The CDR3 region is CASSLRRLGRGEQYF. As DNA, the CDR3 is TGTGCCAGCAGCCTGAGACGACTAGGACGGGGCGAGCAGTACTTC. This chain links TRBV7-9 with TRBJ2-7; D is possibly TRBD2 (6 bases). The CDR3 is 15 residues long. Germline V gene sequence: CDR1 SEHNR, CDR2 FQNEAQ (reference sequence). With 5 bases removed from V and 6 bases from J, the gap between germline ends came to 20 bases.